This T cell receptor beta chain comes out of a study of identical twins. Findings and caveats of the study: Abundant beta clonotypes from cord blood bore fewer insertions; memory repertoires lacked this pattern. Models predicted less out-of-frame TCR alpha sharing in monozygotic twins than was found.

Losses at the gene ends were 7 bases for V and 4 bases for J; bases not matched to a gene: 6. The CDR3 runs 14 residues. Germline V gene sequence: CDR1 ENHRY, CDR2 SYGVKD. A note on this clonotype: Its antigen is still unknown.

Unique molecular identifiers were present on the cDNA, and a universal primer site came from template switching. TCRdb re-analysed the 5' RACE reads in MiXCR, keeping a single row per CDR3 protein. This sample has around 480,000 distinct CDR3 sequences, with 12% to 15% found just once. The same data also went into a second study, on yellow fever vaccine responses in identical twins.

The sequenced material came from CD4+ T cells sorted from blood. The receptor was isolated from a young woman in good health. V is TRBV10-3 and J is TRBJ2-3, with 9 bases matching TRBD2. The CDR3, as DNA: TGTGCCATCAAGAGTAGCGGGAGAGCAGATACGCAGTATTTT. It encodes CAIKSSGRADTQYF.